These T cell receptor beta chains were read from a single sample in a study of blood T cell repertoires in COVID-19. Only in-frame clones appear in the TCRdb table, and some are missing; sequencing was by immunoSEQ multiplex PCR. There are 120,000 or so clones in the sample; about 80% occur only once, and roughly 25% lies in the top ten. Material: peripheral blood. These receptors came from a human donor in a cohort sampled during active COVID-19. Each CDR3 is given with its conserved first and last residue. D genes are given only for firm matches. Only some rows state a clone size, as once, few, many or a class for expanded clones.

D | size | J | V | DNA | CDR3
- | - | TRBJ1-1 | TRBV7-9 | TGTGCCAGCAGCCGGATGACAGTGGGTGAAGCTTTCTTT | CASSRMTVGEAFF
- | - | TRBJ1-2 | TRBV4-2 | TGTGCCAGCAGCCAAGAAGGCGCGGGGGGAGATTATGGCTACACCTTC | CASSQEGAGGDYGYTF
- | - | TRBJ1-2 | TRBV7-2 | TGTGCCAGCAGCTTATTCGATGGCTACACCTTC | CASSLFDGYTF
- | - | TRBJ1-5 | TRBV7-3 | TGTGCCAGCAGCTTAACCGGTGATAGCAATCAGCCCCAGCATTTT | CASSLTGDSNQPQHF
- | - | TRBJ1-1 | TRBV2 | TGTGCCAGCAGTGAGAGGGCAGGAGCGAACACTGAAGCTTTCTTT | CASSERAGANTEAFF
- | - | TRBJ2-1 | TRBV30 | TGTGCCTGGAGTGTGGTGGGGCCGCTACCTGAGCAGTTCTTC | CAWSVVGPLPEQFF
- | - | TRBJ1-5 | TRBV21-1 | TGTGCCAGCAGCAAAAGTGGACTCGGCAATCAGCCCCAGCATTTT | CASSKSGLGNQPQHF
TRBD1 | - | TRBJ2-5 | TRBV9 | TGTGCCAGCAGTACCGGGACAGCACAAGAGACCCAGTACTTC | CASSTGTAQETQYF
- | - | TRBJ2-2 | TRBV11-3 | TGTGCCAGCAGCCCCTATACCACCGGGGAGCTGTTTTTT | CASSPYTTGELFF
TRBD1 | - | TRBJ1-6 | TRBV6-5 | TGTGCCAGCAGAGAGGGACAGGGTTACGGTTCACCCCTCCACTTT | CASREGQGYGSPLHF
TRBD1 | - | TRBJ2-3 | TRBV5-6 | TGTGCCACCTATAATTTGGGACAGTTCTCAGATACGCAGTATTTT | CATYNLGQFSDTQYF
TRBD1 | few | TRBJ2-1 | TRBV18 | TGTGCCAGCTCAACTCGGGACAGGGTCGAGCAGTTCTTC | CASSTRDRVEQFF
- | - | TRBJ2-7 | TRBV19 | TGTGCCAGTAGTACGGGGGTGTCCTACGAGCAGTACTTC | CASSTGVSYEQYF
TRBD2 | few | TRBJ2-1 | TRBV4-1 | TGCGCCAGCAGCCTCGGACTAGCGGGGGCTAGGGATGAGCAGTTCTTC | CASSLGLAGARDEQFF
TRBD1 | - | TRBJ1-1 | TRBV6-5 | TGTGCCACCTCTGCGGGACAGGCGCTATTCACTGAAGCTTTCTTT | CATSAGQALFTEAFF
- | - | TRBJ2-3 | TRBV9 | TGTGCCAGCAGCGTAGGGGTCAGGGCGGCGACAGATACGCAGTATTTT | CASSVGVRAATDTQYF
TRBD1 | - | TRBJ2-7 | TRBV29-1 | TGCAGCGTTCGTGGACAGGGATACGAGCAGTACTTC | CSVRGQGYEQYF
TRBD2 | - | TRBJ2-1 | TRBV2 | TGTGCCAGCAGTGCTCTGCGGGGGGCTTCCTACAATGAGCAGTTCTTC | CASSALRGASYNEQFF
- | - | TRBJ1-2 | TRBV6-1 | TGTGCCAGCAGTGAACCTAGGCGATCCTATGGCTACACCTTC | CASSEPRRSYGYTF
- | - | TRBJ1-2 | TRBV2 | TGTGCCAGCAGTGAAGCGCTAGTTGGTTGGGGAGGTAGTGGCTACACCTTC | CASSEALVGWGGSGYTF
TRBD1 | - | TRBJ1-2 | TRBV19 | TGTGCCAGTAGCCTTCGGACAGGAGATCCAACTATCTATGGCTACACCTTC | CASSLRTGDPTIYGYTF
- | - | TRBJ2-1 | TRBV19 | TGTGCCAGTAGTATTAGCGGTTACTCCTACAATGAGCAGTTCTTC | CASSISGYSYNEQFF
TRBD1 | - | TRBJ1-2 | TRBV6-6 | TGTGCCAGCAGGACCGGGACAGGGAGGTATAACTATGGCTACACCTTC | CASRTGTGRYNYGYTF
TRBD2 | - | TRBJ2-1 | TRBV7-7 | TGTGCCAGCAGCCAGGGAAGGGCTAGCGGAAACAATGAGCAGTTCTTC | CASSQGRASGNNEQFF
TRBD2 | - | TRBJ2-3 | TRBV5-1 | TGCGCCAGCAGCTTGGGGCTAGCGGGAGATACGCAGTATTTT | CASSLGLAGDTQYF
- | - | TRBJ1-1 | TRBV6-5 | TGTGCCAGCAGTTACTCACAGCTCTTGAACACTGAAGCTTTCTTT | CASSYSQLLNTEAFF
TRBD1 | - | TRBJ2-7 | TRBV13 | TGTGCCAGCAGCCCAGAAGGGACAGGGTACTACGAGCAGTACTTC | CASSPEGTGYYEQYF
- | - | TRBJ1-5 | TRBV2 | TGTGCCAGCACAGGGTTCACGGATCAGCCCCAGCATTTT | CASTGFTDQPQHF
- | - | TRBJ2-3 | TRBV27 | TGTGCCAGCAGTGGCAACAGGCCAGATACGCAGTATTTT | CASSGNRPDTQYF
- | - | TRBJ2-6 | TRBV4-2 | TGTGCCAGCAGCCAAGATTCTCGGACAGCAGTAAACGTCCTGACTTTC | CASSQDSRTAVNVLTF
- | - | TRBJ2-3 | TRBV28 | TGTGCCAGCAGCTCACGAACAGGGTCTAGCACAGATACGCAGTATTTT | CASSSRTGSSTDTQYF
TRBD2 | - | TRBJ2-1 | TRBV4-2 | TGTGCCAGCAGCCAAGATCCCACTAGCGGGAGGGCTTCCTACAATGAGCAGTTCTTC | CASSQDPTSGRASYNEQFF
- | - | TRBJ1-5 | TRBV7-2 | TGTGCCAGCAGCTTAGCGCTCGTCTACGGGAGCAATCAGCCCCAGCATTTT | CASSLALVYGSNQPQHF
- | - | TRBJ2-7 | TRBV7-2 | TGTGCCAGCAGCTTAGAGGGGCAGGACGAGCAGTACTTC | CASSLEGQDEQYF
TRBD1 | once | TRBJ1-5 | TRBV6-1 | TGTGCCAGCAGTGAGGGGACAGGGGGTCGGAATCAGCCCCAGCATTTT | CASSEGTGGRNQPQHF
- | once | TRBJ1-4 | TRBV4-1 | TGCGCCAGCAGCCAAGAGCCGCCAGGGCTTAATGAAAAACTGTTTTTT | CASSQEPPGLNEKLFF
TRBD1 | - | TRBJ1-2 | TRBV7-2 | TGTGCCAGCAGCTTGGGACAGGGTGCTACCTATGGCTACACCTTC | CASSLGQGATYGYTF
TRBD1 | - | TRBJ2-5 | TRBV20-1 | TGCAGTGCTAGTCTCGACTCGACAGGGGGAGAGACCCAGTACTTC | CSASLDSTGGETQYF
TRBD1 | - | TRBJ2-7 | TRBV5-6 | TGTGCCAGCAACTCCGGACAGGGGGGTGACTACGAGCAGTACTTC | CASNSGQGGDYEQYF
- | - | TRBJ1-2 | TRBV21-1 | TGTGCCAGCAGCATGTGGGACTCCTTC | CASSMWDSF
- | few | TRBJ2-2 | TRBV9 | TGTGCCAGCAGCGGCAAGAGTTCGAACACCGGGGAGCTGTTTTTT | CASSGKSSNTGELFF
- | - | TRBJ1-6 | TRBV11-2 | TGTGCCAGCAGCTTCCCCCGGGGGGCGCAGGATAATTCACCCCTCCACTTT | CASSFPRGAQDNSPLHF
TRBD2 | few | TRBJ2-3 | TRBV9 | TGTGCCAGCAGCGTTGGGACTAGCGGCATCACGGATACGCAGTATTTT | CASSVGTSGITDTQYF
- | once | TRBJ2-7 | TRBV5-6 | TGTGCCAGCAGCGAGTCGTTTTTGTGGGGGGTGGAGCAGTACTTC | CASSESFLWGVEQYF
- | - | TRBJ2-7 | TRBV7-2 | TGTGCCAGCAGCTTGGACAGTCCCCTATCCTACGAGCAGTACTTC | CASSLDSPLSYEQYF
- | few | TRBJ2-3 | TRBV7-2 | TGTGCCAGCAGCTTGGAGCAGATACGCACAGATACGCAGTATTTT | CASSLEQIRTDTQYF
- | few | TRBJ2-7 | TRBV5-4 | TGTGCCAGCAGCTTGCACAGGGGGGGAGGCTACGAGCAGTACTTC | CASSLHRGGGYEQYF
TRBD2 | - | TRBJ2-1 | TRBV7-2 | TGTGCCAGCAGCGCCCGAGCGGGGGGCATGTACAATGAGCAGTTCTTC | CASSARAGGMYNEQFF
TRBD2 | - | TRBJ2-5 | TRBV11-2 | TGTGCCAGCAGCTCGGGACTAGCGGGGCAAGAGACCCAGTACTTC | CASSSGLAGQETQYF
- | few | TRBJ2-3 | TRBV14 | TGTGCCAGCAGCTGGCAACCGGAGGATACGCAGTATTTT | CASSWQPEDTQYF
- | - | TRBJ1-2 | TRBV13 | TGTGCCAGCAGCTTAGGAGGGGACTATGGCTACACCTTC | CASSLGGDYGYTF
- | - | TRBJ1-2 | TRBV11-2 | TGTGCCAGCAGCCCCGGGGGAGACTATGGCTACACCTTC | CASSPGGDYGYTF
- | - | TRBJ2-7 | TRBV3-1/TRBV3-2 | TGTGCCAGCAGCCAAGGTGGAGGCTACGAGCAGTACTTC | CASSQGGGYEQYF
- | few | TRBJ1-5 | TRBV6-2/TRBV6-3 | TGTGCCAGCAGCGGCCCTAGGGGCTCTCAGCCCCAGCATTTT | CASSGPRGSQPQHF
- | - | TRBJ1-2 | TRBV19 | TGTGCCAGTAGTACCCCACAGGGCCACGGTTATGGCTACACCTTC | CASSTPQGHGYGYTF
TRBD2 | - | TRBJ2-5 | TRBV12-3/TRBV12-4 | TGTGCCAGCAGCCTAGCGGGTGGGGAGACCCAGTACTTC | CASSLAGGETQYF
- | - | TRBJ2-2 | TRBV30 | TGTGCCTGGAGAGGTACGGGAGCGGCCGGGGAGCTGTTTTTT | CAWRGTGAAGELFF
- | - | TRBJ2-3 | TRBV20-1 | TGCAGTGCTAGTTTACAGGGCGGAACTTTGAACACAGATACGCAGTATTTT | CSASLQGGTLNTDTQYF
- | - | TRBJ2-3 | TRBV20-1 | TGCAGTGCTAGTTTGGGCTCTAGCACAGATACGCAGTATTTT | CSASLGSSTDTQYF